Listed here are 5 T cell receptor beta chains from one sample, sequenced in a study of T cells in Graves' hyperthyroidism and ophthalmopathy. It was RNA transcripts that yielded the amplified TCR beta CDR3 regions. Using the HTBI primer set, a first-round RT-PCR was run on the TCR CDR3. TCRdb independently ran MiXCR on the multiplex PCR reads; one entry per CDR3 protein. Here the sample spans 550,000 to 700,000 distinct CDR3 sequences, about 43% being singletons. Input material: peripheral blood or thyroid tissue (not recorded which). Receptors originate from an adult woman with Graves' disease, either hyperthyroidism or ophthalmopathy (not recorded which).

V is TRBV7-2 and J is TRBJ1-1; D is unclear. Per the germline V gene, CDR1 is SGHTA and CDR2 is FQGNSA. The CDR3 has 15 residues. Trimming cost V 3 bases and J 1 base, with 12 bases left between them. The CDR3 nucleotides read TGTGCCAGCAGCTTTGTTGGCACGGGGAACACTGAAGCTTTCTTT. Its translation is CASSFVGTGNTEAFF. The complete variable domain, with remaining parts taken from reference TRBV7-2 and TRBJ1-1, reads GAGVSQSPSNKVTEKGKDVELRCDPISGHTALYWYRQSLGQGLEFLIYFQGNSAPDKSGLPSDRFSAERTGGSVSTLTIQRTQQEDSAVYLCASSFVGTGNTEAFFGQGTRLTVV.

V gene TRBV15 combines with J gene TRBJ2-5; tentatively, D is TRBD1 or TRBD2 (5 bases each). Per the germline V gene, CDR1 is LNHNV and CDR2 is YYDKDF (reference sequence). Trimming pared 5 bases from V and 0 bases from J, leaving 19 bases between. The CDR3 covers 17 residues. This CDR3 reads CATSPTRGRQNQETQYF. In DNA form, the CDR3 reads TGTGCCACCAGCCCTACGAGGGGACGACAGAACCAAGAGACCCAGTACTTC.

This clonotype occurred many times. This rearrangement joins TRBV5-4 to TRBJ2-3; 8 bases fit TRBD1. J gave up 1 base and V 4 bases, and 14 bases lay outside the gene matches. Per germline, CDR1 SGHNT and CDR2 YYREEE (reference sequence). This CDR3 is 18 amino acids long. The CDR3 DNA follows: TGTGCCAGCAGCCGAGGATCAGGGGGCCAATTCGGCACAGATACGCAGTATTTT. This sequence encodes CASSRGSGGQFGTDTQYF. The full variable domain, rest sourced from reference TRBV5-4 and TRBJ2-3, is ETGVTQSPTHLIKTRGQQVTLRCSSQSGHNTVSWYQQALGQGPQFIFQYYREEENGRGNFPPRFSGLQFPNYSSELNVNALELDDSALYLCASSRGSGGQFGTDTQYFGPGTRLTVL.

The chain joins TRBV20-1 to TRBJ1-1; D unresolved. Germline CDR1 reads DFQATT; CDR2 reads SNEGSKA (reference sequence). This CDR3 region has 13 residues. The V end was cut by 3 bases, the J end by 0 bases, with 8 bases between. CDR3 bases: TGCAGTGCTAGGCGGGAGATGAACACTGAAGCTTTCTTT. It encodes CSARREMNTEAFF.

This chain's CDR3 is CASSQGGGSVYEQYF. Written as DNA, the CDR3 is TGTGCCAGCAGCCAAGGAGGGGGCAGTGTGTACGAGCAGTACTTC. The rearrangement joins TRBV14 to TRBJ2-7; 7 positions match TRBD1. Germline V CDR1 and CDR2: SGHDN, FVKESK. This CDR3 contains 15 residues. V shed 1 base, J shed 4 bases, and the junction held 7 bases outside the gene matches.